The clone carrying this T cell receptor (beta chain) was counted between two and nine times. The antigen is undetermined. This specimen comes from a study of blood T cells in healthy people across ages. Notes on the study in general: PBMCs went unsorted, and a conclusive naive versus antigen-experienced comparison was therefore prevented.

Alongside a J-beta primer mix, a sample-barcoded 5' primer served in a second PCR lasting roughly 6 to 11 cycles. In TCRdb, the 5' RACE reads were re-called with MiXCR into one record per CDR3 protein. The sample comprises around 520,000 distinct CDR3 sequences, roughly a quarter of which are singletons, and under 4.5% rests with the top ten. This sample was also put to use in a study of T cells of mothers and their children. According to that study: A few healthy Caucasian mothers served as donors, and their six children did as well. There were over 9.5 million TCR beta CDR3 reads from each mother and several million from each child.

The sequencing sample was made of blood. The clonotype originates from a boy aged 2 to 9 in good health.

The chain's CDR3 is CASAVPYQETQYF. The CDR3 region has the DNA TGTGCCAGCGCTGTCCCGTACCAAGAGACCCAGTACTTC. The chain recombines TRBV27 with TRBJ2-5; the D is unclear. Trimming shortened V by 8 bases and J by 0 bases, and 10 bases separated the two germline ends. The CDR3 runs 13 residues. Germline CDR1 and CDR2: MNHEY and SMNVEV (reference sequence).